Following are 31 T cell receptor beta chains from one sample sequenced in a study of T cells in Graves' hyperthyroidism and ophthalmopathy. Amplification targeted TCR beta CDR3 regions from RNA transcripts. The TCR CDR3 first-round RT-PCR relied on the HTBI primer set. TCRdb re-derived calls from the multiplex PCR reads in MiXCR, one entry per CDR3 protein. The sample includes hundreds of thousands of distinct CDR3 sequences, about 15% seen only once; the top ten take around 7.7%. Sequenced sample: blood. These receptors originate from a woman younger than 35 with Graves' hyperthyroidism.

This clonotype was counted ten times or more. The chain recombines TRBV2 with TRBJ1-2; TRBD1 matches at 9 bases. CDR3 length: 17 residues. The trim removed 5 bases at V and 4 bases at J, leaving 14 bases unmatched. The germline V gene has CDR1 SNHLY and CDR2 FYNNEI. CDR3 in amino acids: CASSRTSGTGKIYGYTF. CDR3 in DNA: TGTGCCAGCAGTAGAACTTCCGGGACAGGGAAAATCTATGGCTACACCTTC.

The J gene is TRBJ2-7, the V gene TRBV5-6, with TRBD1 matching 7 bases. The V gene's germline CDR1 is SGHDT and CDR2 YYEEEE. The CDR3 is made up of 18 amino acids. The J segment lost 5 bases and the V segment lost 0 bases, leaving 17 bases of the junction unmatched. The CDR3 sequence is CASSLARMFVRGRNEQYF. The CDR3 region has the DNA TGTGCCAGCAGCTTGGCGAGGATGTTCGTCAGGGGGAGAAACGAGCAGTACTTC.

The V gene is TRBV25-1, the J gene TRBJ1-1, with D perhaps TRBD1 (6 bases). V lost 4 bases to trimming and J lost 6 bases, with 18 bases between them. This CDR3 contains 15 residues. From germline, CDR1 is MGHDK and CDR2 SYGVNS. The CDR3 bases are TGTGCCAGCAGTGGATATTATGAGGGGGTGGCTGAAGCTTTCTTT. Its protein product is CASSGYYEGVAEAFF.

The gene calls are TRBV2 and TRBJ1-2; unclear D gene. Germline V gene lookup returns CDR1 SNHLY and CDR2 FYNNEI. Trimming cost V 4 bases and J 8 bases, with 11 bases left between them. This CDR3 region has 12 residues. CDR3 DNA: TGTGCCAGCAGTGTGAGCACGGTAGGCTACACCTTC. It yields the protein CASSVSTVGYTF.

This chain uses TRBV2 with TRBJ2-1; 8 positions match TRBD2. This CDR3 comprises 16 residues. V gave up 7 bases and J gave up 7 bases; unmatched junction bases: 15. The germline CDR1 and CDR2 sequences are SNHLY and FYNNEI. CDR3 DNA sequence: TGTGCCAGCAATCTGGGAAACCGGACTAGCAAAAATGAGCAGTTCTTC. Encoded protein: CASNLGNRTSKNEQFF.

The CDR3 DNA sequence: TGTGCCAGCAGTGTTACGGCAGGGGGCAGTCGGGACACTGAAGCTTTCTTT. As protein: CASSVTAGGSRDTEAFF. V gene TRBV2 combines with J gene TRBJ1-1, with TRBD1 matching over 8 bases. Germline trimming cut 4 bases from V and 3 bases from J; bases unmatched to any gene: 13. Germline values: CDR1 SNHLY, CDR2 FYNNEI. The CDR3 totals 17 residues.

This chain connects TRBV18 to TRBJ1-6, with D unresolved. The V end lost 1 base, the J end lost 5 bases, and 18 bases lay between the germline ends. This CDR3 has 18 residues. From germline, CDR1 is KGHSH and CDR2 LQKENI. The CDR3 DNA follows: TGTGCCAGCTCACCACTTGACCGCGTAAACCTCCATAATTCACCCCTCCACTTT. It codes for CASSPLDRVNLHNSPLHF.

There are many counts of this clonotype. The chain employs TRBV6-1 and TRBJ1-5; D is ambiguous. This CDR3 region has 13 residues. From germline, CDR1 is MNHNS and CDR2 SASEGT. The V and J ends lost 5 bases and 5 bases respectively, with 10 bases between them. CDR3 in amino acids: CASSRQTDQPQHF. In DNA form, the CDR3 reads TGTGCCAGCAGTAGACAAACCGATCAGCCCCAGCATTTT.

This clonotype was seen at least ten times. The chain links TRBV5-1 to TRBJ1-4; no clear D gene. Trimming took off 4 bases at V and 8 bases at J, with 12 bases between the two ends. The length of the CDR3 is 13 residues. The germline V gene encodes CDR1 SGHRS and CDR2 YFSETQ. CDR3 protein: CASSREGWEKLFF. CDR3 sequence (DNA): TGCGCCAGCAGCAGGGAAGGTTGGGAAAAACTGTTTTTT.

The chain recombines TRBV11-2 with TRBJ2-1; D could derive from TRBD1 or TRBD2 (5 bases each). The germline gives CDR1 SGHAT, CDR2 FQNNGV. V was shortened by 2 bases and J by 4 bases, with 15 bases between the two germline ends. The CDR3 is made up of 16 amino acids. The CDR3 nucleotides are TGTGCCAGCAGCTTATTAGGGGAGAACTCTTACAATGAGCAGTTCTTC. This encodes CASSLLGENSYNEQFF.

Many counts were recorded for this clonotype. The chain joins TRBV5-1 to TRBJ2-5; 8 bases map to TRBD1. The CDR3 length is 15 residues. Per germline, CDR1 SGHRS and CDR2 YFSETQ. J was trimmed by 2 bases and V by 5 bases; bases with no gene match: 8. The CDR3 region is CASRPTGVIQETQYF. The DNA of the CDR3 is TGCGCCAGCAGACCGACAGGGGTCATACAAGAGACCCAGTACTTC. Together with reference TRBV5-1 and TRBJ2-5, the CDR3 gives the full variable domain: KAGVTQTPRYLIKTRGQQVTLSCSPISGHRSVSWYQQTPGQGLQFLFEYFSETQRNKGNFPGRFSGRQFSNSRSEMNVSTLELGDSALYLCASRPTGVIQETQYFGPGTRLLVL.

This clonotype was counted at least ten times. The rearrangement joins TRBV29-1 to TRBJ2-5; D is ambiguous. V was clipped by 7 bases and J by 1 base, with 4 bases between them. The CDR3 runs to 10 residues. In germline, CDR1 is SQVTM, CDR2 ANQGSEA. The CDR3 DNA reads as TGCAGCGGGGGCCAAGAGACCCAGTACTTC. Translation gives CSGGQETQYF.

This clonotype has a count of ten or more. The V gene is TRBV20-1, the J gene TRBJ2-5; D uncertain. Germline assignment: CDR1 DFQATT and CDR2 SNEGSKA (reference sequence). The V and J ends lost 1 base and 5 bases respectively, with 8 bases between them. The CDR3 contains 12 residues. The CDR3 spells CSARALWETQYF. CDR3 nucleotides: TGCAGTGCTAGAGCTCTTTGGGAGACCCAGTACTTC.

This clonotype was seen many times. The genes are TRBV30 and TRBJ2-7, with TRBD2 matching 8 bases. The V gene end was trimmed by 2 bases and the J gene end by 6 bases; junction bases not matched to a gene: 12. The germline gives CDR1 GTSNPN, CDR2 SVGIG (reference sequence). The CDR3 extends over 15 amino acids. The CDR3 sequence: CAWSTSGTRRSEQYF. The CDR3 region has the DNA TGTGCCTGGAGTACATCCGGGACTAGGAGGTCCGAGCAGTACTTC.

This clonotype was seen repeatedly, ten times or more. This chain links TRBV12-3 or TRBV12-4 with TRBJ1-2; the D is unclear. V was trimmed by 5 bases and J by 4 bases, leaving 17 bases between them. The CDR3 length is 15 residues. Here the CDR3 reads CASSVSRQDSYGYTF. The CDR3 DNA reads TGTGCCAGCAGTGTATCACGCCAGGACTCCTATGGCTACACCTTC.

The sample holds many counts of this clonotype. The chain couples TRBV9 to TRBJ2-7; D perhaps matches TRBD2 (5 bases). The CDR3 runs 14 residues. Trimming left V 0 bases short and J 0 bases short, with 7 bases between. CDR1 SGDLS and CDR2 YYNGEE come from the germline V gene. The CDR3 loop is CASSVVALSYEQYF. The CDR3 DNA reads TGTGCCAGCAGCGTAGTAGCGCTCTCCTACGAGCAGTACTTC. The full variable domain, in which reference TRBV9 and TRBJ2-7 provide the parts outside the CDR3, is DSGVTQTPKHLITATGQRVTLRCSPRSGDLSVYWYQQSLDQGLQFLIQYYNGEERAKGNILERFSAQQFPDLHSELNLSSLELGDSALYFCASSVVALSYEQYFGPGTRLTVT.

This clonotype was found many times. The CDR3 DNA follows: TGCAGTGCTAGGTCCGGGACTAGCGTATGGAATGAGCAGTTCTTC. It specifies CSARSGTSVWNEQFF. The rearrangement links TRBV20-1 to TRBJ2-1; 10 bases agree with TRBD2. V gave up 3 bases and J gave up 7 bases; unmatched junction bases: 9. The CDR3 sequence is 15 residues long. The V gene's germline CDR1 is DFQATT and CDR2 SNEGSKA (reference sequence).

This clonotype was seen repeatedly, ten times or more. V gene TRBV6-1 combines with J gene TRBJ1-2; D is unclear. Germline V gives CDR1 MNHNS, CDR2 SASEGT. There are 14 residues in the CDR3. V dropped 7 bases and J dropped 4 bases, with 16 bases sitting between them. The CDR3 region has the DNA TGTGCCAGCATCGGGCTGGGGTCGGGCTATGGCTACACCTTC. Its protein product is CASIGLGSGYGYTF.

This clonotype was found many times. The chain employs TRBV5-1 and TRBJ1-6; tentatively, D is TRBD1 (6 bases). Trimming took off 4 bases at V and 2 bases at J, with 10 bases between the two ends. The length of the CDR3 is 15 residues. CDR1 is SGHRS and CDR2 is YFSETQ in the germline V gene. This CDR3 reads CASSVDRPYNSPLHF. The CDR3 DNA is TGCGCCAGCAGCGTGGACAGACCCTATAATTCACCCCTCCACTTT. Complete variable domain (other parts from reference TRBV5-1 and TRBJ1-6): KAGVTQTPRYLIKTRGQQVTLSCSPISGHRSVSWYQQTPGQGLQFLFEYFSETQRNKGNFPGRFSGRQFSNSRSEMNVSTLELGDSALYLCASSVDRPYNSPLHFGNGTRLTVT.

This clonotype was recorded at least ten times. The CDR3 sequence: CASSRQSGSTDTQYF. The CDR3 nucleotides are TGTGCCAGCAGCCGCCAGAGCGGTAGCACAGATACGCAGTATTTT. This chain links TRBV7-2 with TRBJ2-3; a weak D match, TRBD2 (5 bases). From germline, CDR1 is SGHTA and CDR2 FQGNSA. This CDR3 has 15 amino acids. V dropped 5 bases and J dropped 0 bases, with 12 bases sitting between them.

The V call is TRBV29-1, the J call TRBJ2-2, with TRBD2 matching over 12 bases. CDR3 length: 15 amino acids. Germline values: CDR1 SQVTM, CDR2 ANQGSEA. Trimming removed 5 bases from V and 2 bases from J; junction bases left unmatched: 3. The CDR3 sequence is CSVLAGGPNTGELFF. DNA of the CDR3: TGCAGCGTTCTAGCGGGAGGGCCTAACACCGGGGAGCTGTTTTTT.

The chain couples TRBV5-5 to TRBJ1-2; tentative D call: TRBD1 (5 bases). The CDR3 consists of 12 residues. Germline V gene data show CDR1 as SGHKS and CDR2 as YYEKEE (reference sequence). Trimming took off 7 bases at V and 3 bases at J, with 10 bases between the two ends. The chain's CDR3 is CASRGVDYGYTF. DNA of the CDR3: TGTGCCAGCCGGGGGGTGGACTATGGCTACACCTTC.

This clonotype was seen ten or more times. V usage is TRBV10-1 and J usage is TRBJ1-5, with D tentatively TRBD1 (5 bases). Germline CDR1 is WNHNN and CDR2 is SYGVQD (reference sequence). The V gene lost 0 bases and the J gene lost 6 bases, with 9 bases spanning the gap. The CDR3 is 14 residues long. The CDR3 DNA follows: TGCGCCAGCAGTGAGTCGGGGGTGGGTCAGCCCCAGCATTTT. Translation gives CASSESGVGQPQHF.

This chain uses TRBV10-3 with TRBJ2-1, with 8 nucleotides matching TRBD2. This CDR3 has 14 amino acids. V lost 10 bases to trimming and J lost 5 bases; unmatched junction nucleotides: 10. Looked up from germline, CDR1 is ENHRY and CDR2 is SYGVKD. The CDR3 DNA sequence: TGTGCCACCCAGATTCAACTAGCGGACAATGAGCAGTTCTTC. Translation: CATQIQLADNEQFF.

The chain's CDR3 is CASSLGGWGGRGSYNEQFF. CDR3 nucleotide sequence: TGTGCCAGCAGCTTAGGGGGATGGGGCGGGAGGGGCTCCTACAATGAGCAGTTCTTC. This chain uses TRBV7-6 with TRBJ2-1; 9 bases fit TRBD2. Germline V CDR1 and CDR2: SGHVS, FNYEAQ. The length of the CDR3 is 19 residues. V lost 1 base and J lost 0; bases outside the gene matches: 10.

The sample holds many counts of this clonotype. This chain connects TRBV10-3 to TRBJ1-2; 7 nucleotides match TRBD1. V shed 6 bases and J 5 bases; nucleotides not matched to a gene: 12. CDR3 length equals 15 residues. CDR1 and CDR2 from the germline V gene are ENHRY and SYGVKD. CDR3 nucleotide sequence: TGTGCCATCAGCAGAGAACAGGGGCTTGGGTATGGCTACACCTTC. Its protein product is CAISREQGLGYGYTF.

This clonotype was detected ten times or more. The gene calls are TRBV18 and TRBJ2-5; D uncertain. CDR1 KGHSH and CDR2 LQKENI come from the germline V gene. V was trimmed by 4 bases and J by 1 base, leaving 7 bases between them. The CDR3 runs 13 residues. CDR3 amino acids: CASSQQTQETQYF. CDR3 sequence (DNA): TGTGCCAGCTCACAACAAACCCAAGAGACCCAGTACTTC.

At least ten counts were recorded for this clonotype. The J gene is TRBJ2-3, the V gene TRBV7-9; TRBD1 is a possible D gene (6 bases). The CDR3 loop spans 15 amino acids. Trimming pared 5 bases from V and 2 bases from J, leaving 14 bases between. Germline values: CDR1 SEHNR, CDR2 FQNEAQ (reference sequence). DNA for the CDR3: TGTGCCAGCAGCCCCTCAGACAGGCTCACAGATACGCAGTATTTT. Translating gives CASSPSDRLTDTQYF.

The CDR3 reads CASSERASGRAGSSTDTQYF. In DNA form, the CDR3 reads TGTGCCAGCAGTGAAAGGGCTAGCGGGAGGGCCGGGTCTAGCACAGATACGCAGTATTTT. This rearrangement joins TRBV25-1 to TRBJ2-3; 12 bases agree with TRBD2. The V gene end was trimmed by 2 bases and the J gene end by 0 bases; junction bases not matched to a gene: 12. The V gene's germline CDR1 is MGHDK and CDR2 SYGVNS. The CDR3 spans 20 residues.

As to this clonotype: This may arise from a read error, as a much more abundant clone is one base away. The CDR3 DNA sequence: TGTGCCAGCAGTTTGTGGGGCGAAATGAACACTGAAGCTTTCTTT. Translating gives CASSLWGEMNTEAFF. The J gene is TRBJ1-1, the V gene TRBV6-9, with D possibly TRBD1 on 5 matching bases. The CDR3 loop spans 15 amino acids. The V end lost 4 bases, the J end lost 0 bases, and 12 bases lay between the germline ends. CDR1 is MNHGY and CDR2 is SVAAGI in the germline V gene.

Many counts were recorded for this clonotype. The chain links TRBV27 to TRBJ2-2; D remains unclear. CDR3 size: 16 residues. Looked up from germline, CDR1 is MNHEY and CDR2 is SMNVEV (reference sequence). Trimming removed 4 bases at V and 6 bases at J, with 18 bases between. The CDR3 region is CASSSPHDGKAGELFF. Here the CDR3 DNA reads TGTGCCAGCAGTTCCCCCCATGACGGCAAGGCCGGGGAGCTGTTTTTT.